This passage covers 2 T cell receptor beta chains from one sample sequenced in a study of metastatic and nonmetastatic thyroid tumors. Not a single patient had been given any form of treatment at any point before undergoing thyroid surgery. TCRdb re-clonotyped the PCR reads through MiXCR. The data contain tens of thousands of clones, approximately 14% of them singletons. The specimen sequenced was blood. The receptors shown here come from a female donor with papillary thyroid cancer or a benign thyroid nodule (not recorded which). Some clones in this sample may be carry-over from other donors' samples.

Here the CDR3 DNA reads TGCGCCAGCAGCCAAGATGTCACCATAGCCAAAAACATTCAGTACTTC. Amino acid sequence: CASSQDVTIAKNIQYF. The V and J genes are TRBV4-1 and TRBJ2-4; D remains unclear. Trimming pared 0 bases from V and 0 bases from J, leaving 9 bases between. The V gene's germline CDR1 is MGHRA and CDR2 YSYEKL. The CDR3 loop spans 16 amino acids.

This clone is judged medium-sized. V usage is TRBV27 and J usage is TRBJ1-2, with 11 bases lining up with TRBD1. CDR3 length: 15 residues. Trimming at V came to 2 bases and at J to 4 bases, leaving 3 bases not matched to a gene. Germline CDR1 is MNHEY and CDR2 is SMNVEV (reference sequence). The CDR3 reads CASSLKGTGGYGYTF. CDR3 bases: TGTGCCAGCAGTTTAAAAGGGACAGGGGGCTATGGCTACACCTTC.